The clone carrying this T cell receptor (beta chain) was observed a few times. The antigen remains undetermined. These data belong to a study of regulatory T cells in long-lasting Graves disease. Specified time point: persistent/refractory GD, antithyroid drugs over 5 years with positive TRAb. After RNA was extracted from PBMCs, the TCR library was made from it. Doctors identified Graves' disease using the American Thyroid Association guidelines. Libraries of TCR beta came from iRepertoire HTBI primers plus Arm-PCR of CDR3 regions. Original data processing: Throughout the samples, researchers identified about 56 TRBV and around 15 TRBJ segments. MiXCR, run by TCRdb on the multiplex PCR reads, gives a single entry per CDR3 protein. The V and J calls, along with clone size, are taken from TCRdb and not from the paper's own processing. The sample includes around 510,000 distinct CDR3 sequences, more than 20% seen only once; the top ten take over 7.5%.

This CDR3 spans 13 amino acids. V dropped 5 bases and J dropped 4; count of bases not matched to a gene: 4. Germline V gene data show CDR1 as SGHVS and CDR2 as FQNEAQ. Notes on the study in general: Persistent-disease Graves' patients showed less TCR diversity than new cases. Relative to new patients (roughly 980), persistent patients exhibited greater sharing of public clonotypes (2,741).

Source: peripheral blood mononuclear cells (PBMCs), taken when the disease was refractory, from a patient treated with antithyroid drugs. This sequence originates from a female donor with Graves disease. This chain joins TRBV7-8 and TRBJ1-1; 7 bases agree with TRBD1. As DNA, the CDR3 is TGTGCCAGCAGCAGACAGGGTGTCACTGAAGCTTTCTTT. Protein sequence: CASSRQGVTEAFF.